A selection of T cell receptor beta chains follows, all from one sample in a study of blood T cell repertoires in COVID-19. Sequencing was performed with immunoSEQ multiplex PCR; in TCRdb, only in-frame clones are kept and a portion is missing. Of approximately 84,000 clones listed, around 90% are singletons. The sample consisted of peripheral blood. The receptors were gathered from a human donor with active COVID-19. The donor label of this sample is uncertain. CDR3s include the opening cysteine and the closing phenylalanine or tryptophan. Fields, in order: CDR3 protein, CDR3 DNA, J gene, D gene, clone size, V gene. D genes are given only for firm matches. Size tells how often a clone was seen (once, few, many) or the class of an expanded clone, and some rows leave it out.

CDR3aa: CASSQRTGLYSPLHF
CDR3nt: TGTGCCAGCAGCCAACGGACAGGGCTTTATTCACCCCTCCACTTT
j_gene: TRBJ1-6
d_gene: TRBD1
abundance: -
v_gene: TRBV14

CDR3aa: CASSLGDRGNTEAFF
CDR3nt: TGTGCCAGCAGCTTAGGGGACAGGGGGAACACTGAAGCTTTCTTT
j_gene: TRBJ1-1
d_gene: TRBD1
abundance: -
v_gene: TRBV11-2

CDR3aa: CASSLRQGTNTQYF
CDR3nt: TGTGCCAGCAGCTTGAGACAGGGCACAAATACGCAGTATTTT
j_gene: TRBJ2-3
d_gene: TRBD1
abundance: -
v_gene: TRBV5-5

CDR3aa: CASTRQGKKTQPQHF
CDR3nt: TGTGCCAGCACCAGACAGGGGAAGAAGACTCAGCCCCAGCATTTT
j_gene: TRBJ1-5
d_gene: TRBD1
abundance: once
v_gene: TRBV2

CDR3aa: CASSLWTSGAASTDTQYF
CDR3nt: TGCGCCAGCAGCCTTTGGACTAGCGGGGCGGCCAGCACAGATACGCAGTATTTT
j_gene: TRBJ2-3
d_gene: TRBD2
abundance: -
v_gene: TRBV5-1

CDR3aa: CASSAVAGGSGELFF
CDR3nt: TGTGCCAGCAGCGCGGTAGCGGGGGGGTCCGGGGAGCTGTTTTTT
j_gene: TRBJ2-2
d_gene: TRBD2
abundance: once
v_gene: TRBV9

CDR3aa: CASSEALGGQGKLFF
CDR3nt: TGTGCCAGCAGTGAAGCGCTAGGGGGTCAGGGAAAACTGTTTTTT
j_gene: TRBJ1-4
d_gene: -
abundance: -
v_gene: TRBV6-1

CDR3aa: CASSLDGVAVF
CDR3nt: TGTGCCAGCAGTTTAGACGGGGTCGCCGTCTTC
j_gene: TRBJ2-7
d_gene: -
abundance: few
v_gene: TRBV2

CDR3aa: CASSMTGANTEAFF
CDR3nt: TGTGCCAGCAGCATGACAGGGGCGAACACTGAAGCTTTCTTT
j_gene: TRBJ1-1
d_gene: TRBD1
abundance: -
v_gene: TRBV7-3

CDR3aa: CASSSITGGAHYGYTF
CDR3nt: TGTGCCAGCAGTTCCATAACAGGGGGCGCTCACTATGGCTACACCTTC
j_gene: TRBJ1-2
d_gene: TRBD1
abundance: -
v_gene: TRBV6-5

CDR3aa: CASSQVFRTALYGYTF
CDR3nt: TGCGCCAGCAGCCAAGTCTTCCGGACAGCACTATATGGCTACACCTTC
j_gene: TRBJ1-2
d_gene: -
abundance: -
v_gene: TRBV4-3

CDR3aa: CASSEYFGGSYNSPLHF
CDR3nt: TGTGCCAGCAGTGAATATTTCGGAGGCTCCTATAATTCACCCCTCCACTTT
j_gene: TRBJ1-6
d_gene: -
abundance: -
v_gene: TRBV25-1

CDR3aa: CASSFSTGGHSPLHF
CDR3nt: TGTGCCAGCAGTTTTTCGACAGGGGGCCATTCACCCCTCCACTTT
j_gene: TRBJ1-6
d_gene: TRBD1
abundance: -
v_gene: TRBV27

CDR3aa: CASSSRVGAFF
CDR3nt: TGTGCCAGCAGCTCCAGGGTGGGCGCTTTCTTT
j_gene: TRBJ1-1
d_gene: -
abundance: -
v_gene: TRBV12-3/TRBV12-4

CDR3aa: CASSSRSRGGNSYNEQFF
CDR3nt: TGTGCCAGCAGCTCCCGGAGTAGGGGGGGTAACTCCTACAATGAGCAGTTCTTC
j_gene: TRBJ2-1
d_gene: -
abundance: -
v_gene: TRBV7-8

CDR3aa: CASSLSIQDVNYGYTF
CDR3nt: TGTGCCAGCAGTTTATCGATACAGGATGTAAACTATGGCTACACCTTC
j_gene: TRBJ1-2
d_gene: -
abundance: -
v_gene: TRBV27

CDR3aa: CASSFGQGSGNTIYF
CDR3nt: TGTGCCAGCAGCTTTGGACAGGGCTCTGGAAACACCATATATTTT
j_gene: TRBJ1-3
d_gene: TRBD1
abundance: -
v_gene: TRBV7-2

CDR3aa: CASSENQGRGEAFF
CDR3nt: TGTGCCAGCAGTGAAAACCAGGGGAGAGGGGAAGCTTTCTTT
j_gene: TRBJ1-1
d_gene: -
abundance: -
v_gene: TRBV6-1

CDR3aa: CASSPSTGSYTGELFF
CDR3nt: TGTGCCAGCTCACCCTCGACAGGCTCTTACACCGGGGAGCTGTTTTTT
j_gene: TRBJ2-2
d_gene: -
abundance: -
v_gene: TRBV18

CDR3aa: CASSLEVSRPGQPQHF
CDR3nt: TGTGCCAGCAGCTTAGAAGTATCCCGGCCGGGGCAGCCCCAGCATTTT
j_gene: TRBJ1-5
d_gene: -
abundance: -
v_gene: TRBV7-2

CDR3aa: CASSEGLRSLHF
CDR3nt: TGTGCCAGTAGTGAGGGTTTGAGGTCCCTCCACTTT
j_gene: TRBJ1-6
d_gene: -
abundance: -
v_gene: TRBV19

CDR3aa: CASSQAGTGSKYGYTF
CDR3nt: TGCGCCAGCAGCCAAGCGGGGACAGGGAGCAAGTATGGCTACACCTTC
j_gene: TRBJ1-2
d_gene: TRBD1
abundance: -
v_gene: TRBV4-1

CDR3aa: CASSLIPGTPLNYGYTF
CDR3nt: TGTGCCAGCTCATTAATCCCCGGGACACCTCTTAACTATGGCTACACCTTC
j_gene: TRBJ1-2
d_gene: -
abundance: -
v_gene: TRBV18

CDR3aa: CASSQDLDPLRTGEKLFF
CDR3nt: TGTGCCAGCAGCCAAGATCTTGATCCCCTCCGCACGGGGGAAAAACTGTTTTTT
j_gene: TRBJ1-4
d_gene: -
abundance: -
v_gene: TRBV4-2

CDR3aa: CASSVRGTFGYTF
CDR3nt: TGTGCCAGCAGCGTCCGGGGAACATTCGGCTACACCTTC
j_gene: TRBJ1-2
d_gene: -
abundance: once
v_gene: TRBV9

CDR3aa: CASSLQGTYEQYF
CDR3nt: TGTGCCAGCAGCTTGCAGGGTACCTACGAGCAGTACTTC
j_gene: TRBJ2-7
d_gene: -
abundance: -
v_gene: TRBV7-2

CDR3aa: CASSQLGTRYNEQFF
CDR3nt: TGCGCCAGCAGCCAACTCGGGACACGCTACAATGAGCAGTTCTTC
j_gene: TRBJ2-1
d_gene: -
abundance: -
v_gene: TRBV4-1

CDR3aa: CASSLSRVGNQPQHF
CDR3nt: TGTGCCAGCAGCTTGTCCAGGGTGGGCAATCAGCCCCAGCATTTT
j_gene: TRBJ1-5
d_gene: -
abundance: -
v_gene: TRBV5-5

CDR3aa: CASSKAQRTDGTEAFF
CDR3nt: TGTGCCAGCAGCAAAGCGCAGCGGACAGACGGCACTGAAGCTTTCTTT
j_gene: TRBJ1-1
d_gene: -
abundance: -
v_gene: TRBV21-1

CDR3aa: CAFTPGDNYGYTF
CDR3nt: TGTGCCTTTACCCCGGGGGATAACTATGGCTACACCTTC
j_gene: TRBJ1-2
d_gene: -
abundance: once
v_gene: TRBV2

CDR3aa: CSVDRLASLGETQYF
CDR3nt: TGCAGCGTTGACAGGCTAGCCTCCTTGGGAGAGACCCAGTACTTC
j_gene: TRBJ2-5
d_gene: -
abundance: -
v_gene: TRBV29-1

CDR3aa: CASSLRGTRDEQFF
CDR3nt: TGTGCCAGCAGCTTACGCGGGACTAGGGATGAGCAGTTCTTC
j_gene: TRBJ2-1
d_gene: TRBD2
abundance: -
v_gene: TRBV13

CDR3aa: CASSPTGGLGKLFF
CDR3nt: TGTGCCAGCAGCCCGACAGGGGGTCTGGGAAAACTGTTTTTT
j_gene: TRBJ1-4
d_gene: TRBD1
abundance: once
v_gene: TRBV7-9

CDR3aa: CASGRGQGYGYTF
CDR3nt: TGTGCCAGCGGAAGGGGACAGGGCTATGGCTACACCTTC
j_gene: TRBJ1-2
d_gene: TRBD1
abundance: -
v_gene: TRBV7-9

CDR3aa: CASSQAFGQRNYGYTF
CDR3nt: TGCGCCAGCAGCCAAGCGTTTGGGCAGAGAAACTATGGCTACACCTTC
j_gene: TRBJ1-2
d_gene: -
abundance: -
v_gene: TRBV4-3

CDR3aa: CASSPDRADTQYF
CDR3nt: TGTGCCAGCTCACCGGACAGAGCAGATACGCAGTATTTT
j_gene: TRBJ2-3
d_gene: -
abundance: -
v_gene: TRBV18

CDR3aa: CASSFGGANEQFF
CDR3nt: TGTGCCAGCAGTTTCGGGGGGGCGAATGAGCAGTTCTTC
j_gene: TRBJ2-1
d_gene: TRBD2
abundance: -
v_gene: TRBV12-3/TRBV12-4